What follows are 32 T cell receptor beta chains derived from one specimen sequenced in a study of T cells in Graves' hyperthyroidism and ophthalmopathy. RNA transcripts provided the source from which TCR beta CDR3 regions were amplified. HTBI primers were used for first-round RT-PCR of the TCR CDR3. From the multiplex PCR reads, TCRdb called clonotypes with MiXCR, one entry per CDR3 protein. The sample contains approximately 640,000 distinct CDR3 sequences, roughly a sixth of which appear only once. Sequencing was carried out using blood. These receptors were collected from a man in his forties or fifties with Graves' hyperthyroidism.

This clonotype was picked up a small number of times. The chain links TRBV6-1 to TRBJ2-1; D gene ambiguous. V shed 1 base and J shed 3 bases, with 1 base lying between them. The CDR3 has 12 residues. CDR1 and CDR2 from the germline V gene are MNHNS and SASEGT. The CDR3, as DNA: TGTGCCAGCAGTGAAGACTACAATGAGCAGTTCTTC. This gives the protein CASSEDYNEQFF.

In this sample, this clonotype turned up many times. The chain couples TRBV30 to TRBJ2-2; no reliable D call. V lost 0 bases and J lost 4, with 6 bases in between. The germline gives CDR1 GTSNPN, CDR2 SVGIG (reference sequence). The CDR3 sequence is 13 residues long. The CDR3 spells CAWSVTGTGELFF. CDR3 DNA: TGTGCCTGGAGTGTCACCGGCACCGGGGAGCTGTTTTTT.

This clonotype was found many times. CDR3 protein: CASSFGTSGANVLTF. The CDR3 DNA sequence: TGCGCCAGCAGCTTCGGGACCTCTGGGGCCAACGTCCTGACTTTC. V and J are TRBV5-1 and TRBJ2-6; perhaps D is TRBD1 or TRBD2 (5 bases each). CDR1 is SGHRS and CDR2 is YFSETQ in the germline V gene. Trimming removed 2 bases at V and 0 bases at J, with 6 bases between. The length of the CDR3 is 15 residues.

This clonotype was counted a single time. The chain uses TRBV28 and TRBJ1-5; the D gene is possibly TRBD1 (5 bases). Trimming pared 6 bases from V and 3 bases from J, leaving 12 bases between. Germline assignment: CDR1 MDHEN and CDR2 SYDVKM. The length of the CDR3 is 14 residues. CDR3 DNA: TGTGCCAGCAGGACCCCAGGGTCCAATCAGCCCCAGCATTTT. Translated: CASRTPGSNQPQHF.

The chain uses TRBV6-2 or TRBV6-3 and TRBJ2-7; D unclear. Looked up from germline, CDR1 is MNHEY and CDR2 is SVGEGT. Trimming left V 4 bases short and J 0 bases short, with 10 bases between. This CDR3 spans 14 amino acids. CDR3 coding DNA: TGTGCCAGCAGTTTCGACGGACGCTCCTACGAGCAGTACTTC. Its translation: CASSFDGRSYEQYF.

This clonotype appeared many times. The chain has TRBV9 and TRBJ2-7, with 7 bases identical to TRBD2. This CDR3 spans 17 amino acids. V dropped 3 bases and J dropped 4; count of bases not matched to a gene: 16. Germline V gives CDR1 SGDLS, CDR2 YYNGEE. The DNA for the CDR3 is TGTGCCAGCAGCGGATCTCTAGCGGACGAGGGAGGATACGAGCAGTACTTC. This encodes CASSGSLADEGGYEQYF.

Concerning this clonotype: Possible read error: a much larger clone is one base away. This sequence joins TRBV12-3 or TRBV12-4 and TRBJ1-1, with D perhaps TRBD1 (5 bases). Trimming left V 4 bases short and J 4 bases short, with 16 bases between. This CDR3 is built from 15 residues. CDR3 residues: CASSWAKGPVTEAFF. CDR3 DNA: TGTGCCAGCAGTTGGGCCAAGGGGCCTGTCACTGAAGCTTTCTTT.

The chain uses TRBV24-1 and TRBJ2-1; 15 nucleotides align to TRBD2. V dropped 4 bases and J dropped 8; count of bases not matched to a gene: 5. Per the germline V gene, CDR1 is KGHDR and CDR2 is SFDVKD. The CDR3 contains 16 residues. CDR3: CATSDRGLAGGHEQFF. In DNA, the CDR3 is TGTGCCACCAGTGACCGGGGACTAGCGGGAGGCCATGAGCAGTTCTTC.

There are many counts of this clonotype. V is TRBV10-3 and J is TRBJ2-3; D unresolved. Per the germline V gene, CDR1 is ENHRY and CDR2 is SYGVKD. The CDR3 length is 13 residues. V lost 8 bases to trimming and J lost 0 bases, with 9 bases between them. The CDR3 spells CAIAYYSTDTQYF. The CDR3 region has the DNA TGTGCCATCGCGTACTACAGCACAGATACGCAGTATTTT.

This clonotype is a singleton in its sample. V gene TRBV11-2 combines with J gene TRBJ2-7, with D uncertain. The CDR3 length is 11 residues. Trimming stripped 10 bases from V and 0 bases from J, with 7 bases between. Germline lookup yields CDR1 SGHAT and CDR2 FQNNGV. CDR3 amino acids: CATRSSYEQYV. As DNA, the CDR3 is TGTGCCACTCGATCCTCCTACGAGCAGTACGTC.

The chain uses TRBV5-6 and TRBJ2-7; a weak D match, TRBD1 (6 bases). The V gene lost 1 base and the J gene lost 4 bases, with 9 bases spanning the gap. Looked up from germline, CDR1 is SGHDT and CDR2 is YYEEEE. The CDR3 contains 13 residues. The CDR3 sequence: CASSLYRAYEQYF. The CDR3 bases are TGTGCCAGCAGCTTGTACAGGGCGTACGAGCAGTACTTC. Complete variable domain (other parts from reference TRBV5-6 and TRBJ2-7): DAGVTQSPTHLIKTRGQQVTLRCSPKSGHDTVSWYQQALGQGPQFIFQYYEEEERQRGNFPDRFSGHQFPNYSSELNVNALLLGDSALYLCASSLYRAYEQYFGPGTRLTVT.

The J gene is TRBJ1-6, the V gene TRBV7-2, with D hard to call. The CDR3 consists of 12 residues. CDR1 is SGHTA, CDR2 FQGNSA, per germline. Trimming pared 5 bases from V and 13 bases from J, leaving 12 bases between. This CDR3 is CASSDNSLPLHF. The DNA for the CDR3 is TGTGCCAGCAGCGACAACAGCTTGCCCCTCCACTTT.

This clonotype came up many times. This sequence joins TRBV10-3 and TRBJ2-1; a possible D gene is TRBD1 (6 bases). CDR3 length: 14 residues. V dropped 6 bases and J dropped 2 bases, with 11 bases sitting between them. Germline V gives CDR1 ENHRY, CDR2 SYGVKD. The CDR3 protein is CAIRTGNAYNEQFF. The CDR3 DNA is TGTGCCATCAGGACAGGAAATGCCTACAATGAGCAGTTCTTC.

This clonotype was counted at least ten times. V and J are TRBV30 and TRBJ2-5; D may be TRBD1 (6 bases). The CDR3 has 15 amino acids. V was pared by 5 bases and J by 2 bases, with 18 bases between. CDR1 and CDR2 from the germline V gene are GTSNPN and SVGIG (reference sequence). CDR3 in DNA: TGTGCCTGGTCACCCGGGACACAAAAACAAGAGACCCAGTACTTC. Protein sequence: CAWSPGTQKQETQYF.

This clonotype was observed a handful of times. This chain connects TRBV6-5 to TRBJ1-1; D not certain. The V gene's germline CDR1 is MNHEY and CDR2 SVGAGI. V was trimmed by 3 bases and J by 0 bases, leaving 8 bases between them. The CDR3 has 14 residues. Here the CDR3 reads CASSYIRVNTEAFF. CDR3 nucleotide sequence: TGTGCCAGCAGTTATATTCGGGTGAACACTGAAGCTTTCTTT.

J is TRBJ2-3 and V is TRBV10-3; D gene uncertain. The V and J ends lost 4 bases and 6 bases respectively, with 8 bases between them. The CDR3 has 12 residues. CDR1 is ENHRY and CDR2 is SYGVKD in the germline V gene. The CDR3 DNA is TGTGCCATCAGTGGGGTGGGGGATACGCAGTATTTT. This translates into CAISGVGDTQYF.

V is TRBV4-2 and J is TRBJ2-7; D remains unclear. With 5 bases removed from V and 7 bases from J, the gap between germline ends came to 15 bases. CDR1 is LGHNA, CDR2 YNFKEQ, per germline. This CDR3 spans 13 amino acids. The CDR3 region is CASSYNPGEEQYF. In nucleotides, the CDR3 is TGTGCCAGCAGCTACAACCCTGGTGAGGAGCAGTACTTC.

The gene calls are TRBV5-1 and TRBJ2-7, with 11 positions matching TRBD2. After removal of 5 bases from V and 4 bases from J, the junction contained 5 bases not matched to a gene. The CDR3 is 14 amino acids. Germline V CDR1 and CDR2: SGHRS, YFSETQ. This chain's CDR3 is CASRQLAGVYEQYF. The CDR3, as DNA: TGCGCCAGCAGGCAACTAGCGGGAGTTTACGAGCAGTACTTC.

CDR3 DNA sequence: TGTGCCAGCAGCCAAATCGCTAGCCGCAATGAGCAGTTCTTC. Its protein product is CASSQIASRNEQFF. The rearrangement uses TRBV14 and TRBJ2-1, with D perhaps TRBD2 (5 bases). V shed 2 bases and J shed 6 bases, with 11 bases lying between them. The germline V gene has CDR1 SGHDN and CDR2 FVKESK. CDR3 length: 14 amino acids.

In its sample, this clonotype was seen many times. V is TRBV12-3 or TRBV12-4 and J is TRBJ2-7; 7 nucleotides align to TRBD1. V lost 6 bases to trimming and J lost 0 bases; unmatched junction nucleotides: 5. This CDR3 has 14 amino acids. CDR3 residues: CASRPGTASYEQYF. Here the CDR3 DNA reads TGTGCCAGCAGACCAGGGACAGCCTCCTACGAGCAGTACTTC.

This clonotype appeared a few times. V usage is TRBV28 and J usage is TRBJ1-5; 7 bases are shared with TRBD1. V lost 11 bases, J lost 3 bases, and 7 bases stayed unmatched. Germline V gene lookup returns CDR1 MDHEN and CDR2 SYDVKM. The CDR3 is 13 residues long. The CDR3 DNA sequence: TGTGCCGGAGGACAGGATTTCAATCAGCCCCAGCATTTT. This encodes CAGGQDFNQPQHF.

This clonotype was observed at least ten times. The chain is built from TRBV7-3 and TRBJ2-1; TRBD2 agrees at 10 bases. CDR1 and CDR2 from the germline V gene are SGHTA and FQGTGA. V was clipped by 6 bases and J by 5 bases; unmatched bases: 7. CDR3 length equals 15 residues. CDR3: CASRFSGGLDNEQFF. The CDR3 nucleotides are TGTGCCAGCAGATTTAGCGGGGGGCTGGACAATGAGCAGTTCTTC.

A remark on this clonotype: One end of the junction fails to match germline, which may point to a read error. The gene calls are TRBV4-3 and TRBJ2-1, with 8 bases identical to TRBD2. The CDR3 has 16 amino acids. Germline CDR1 is LGHNA and CDR2 is YSLEER. In nucleotides, the CDR3 is TGCGTCAGCAGCCAAGGTCAGCCTAGCGGGTACAATGAGCAGTTCTTC. Its protein is CVSSQGQPSGYNEQFF.

This clonotype was counted many times. DNA for the CDR3: TGTGCCTGGAGTTATGGCGGTCTTGCCTACGAGCAGTACTTC. Protein: CAWSYGGLAYEQYF. The rearrangement links TRBV30 to TRBJ2-7; D is unresolved. The germline V gene encodes CDR1 GTSNPN and CDR2 SVGIG (reference sequence). V was pared by 2 bases and J by 2 bases, with 13 bases between. This CDR3 comprises 14 residues. The whole variable domain, filled in from reference TRBV30 and TRBJ2-7, reads SQTIHQWPATLVQPVGSPLSLECTVEGTSNPNLYWYRQAAGRGLQLLFYSVGIGQISSEVPQNLSASRPQDRQFILSSKKLLLSDSGFYLCAWSYGGLAYEQYFGPGTRLTVT.

This clonotype was detected only a few times. This chain joins TRBV5-1 and TRBJ2-7, with D unresolved. CDR3 size: 15 residues. Germline V gene sequence: CDR1 SGHRS, CDR2 YFSETQ. Trimming cost V 0 bases and J 2 bases, with 12 bases left between them. CDR3 in amino acids: CASSLAQGSPYEQYF. CDR3 nucleotides: TGCGCCAGCAGCTTGGCCCAAGGGTCTCCCTACGAGCAGTACTTC.

This clonotype was seen a few times. The chain couples TRBV9 to TRBJ2-3; TRBD2 might be the D (6 bases). V was cut by 0 bases and J by 0 bases, with 11 bases left in between. CDR3 length equals 16 residues. CDR1 is SGDLS, CDR2 YYNGEE, per germline. CDR3 nucleotides: TGTGCCAGCAGCGTAGGAGGCGGGGTAAGCACAGATACGCAGTATTTT. As protein: CASSVGGGVSTDTQYF.

This clonotype was seen at least ten times. V gene TRBV2 combines with J gene TRBJ2-1; D possibly matches TRBD1 or TRBD2 (6 bases each). Between the trimmed V and J ends, which lost 0 bases and 9 bases, there was a span of 15 bases. CDR3 length: 15 amino acids. Per the germline V gene, CDR1 is SNHLY and CDR2 is FYNNEI. The CDR3 sequence: CASSEAGGGFGEQFF. The CDR3 coding sequence is TGTGCCAGCAGTGAAGCCGGGGGCGGTTTCGGTGAGCAGTTCTTC.

This clonotype occurred a few times. The chain employs TRBV19 and TRBJ2-7; 8 positions match TRBD2. The V segment lost 4 bases and the J segment 2 bases; nucleotides outside the gene matches: 4. Germline-derived CDR1 and CDR2 are LNHDA and SQIVND (reference sequence). The CDR3 loop spans 14 amino acids. Here the CDR3 reads CASSRAGEPYEQYF. The DNA of the CDR3 is TGTGCCAGTAGTAGAGCGGGAGAGCCCTACGAGCAGTACTTC.

This clonotype has just a few counts. This chain connects TRBV20-1 to TRBJ1-1, with D possibly matching TRBD1 (5 bases). This CDR3 is built from 14 residues. Germline-derived CDR1 and CDR2 are DFQATT and SNEGSKA (reference sequence). The CDR3 DNA is TGCAGGGTAACAGGCAGAAGGGGGAACACTGAAGCTTTCTTT. Protein sequence: CRVTGRRGNTEAFF.

The sample holds many counts of this clonotype. The chain links TRBV11-2 to TRBJ2-5, with no clear D. The CDR3 is 14 residues long. Germline CDR1 is SGHAT and CDR2 is FQNNGV. With 5 bases removed from V and 0 bases from J, the gap between germline ends came to 10 bases. The CDR3 here is CASSAQAYQETQYF. The CDR3 DNA sequence: TGTGCCAGCAGCGCTCAGGCGTACCAAGAGACCCAGTACTTC.

CDR3 DNA: TGCAGTGCTAGACGAGGGCAGGCTAATGAAAAACTGTTTTTT. Translated, it gives CSARRGQANEKLFF. The chain recombines TRBV20-1 with TRBJ1-4; no reliable D call. There are 14 residues in the CDR3. Between the trimmed V and J ends, which lost 2 bases and 3 bases, there was a span of 10 bases. Germline-derived CDR1 and CDR2 are DFQATT and SNEGSKA (reference sequence).

The genes are TRBV5-5 and TRBJ2-7; D gene uncertain. Trimming took 4 bases from V and 7 from J, leaving 18 bases between them. Germline values: CDR1 SGHKS, CDR2 YYEKEE (reference sequence). This CDR3 has 14 residues. The CDR3 region is CASSPDHVGREQYF. CDR3 nucleotide sequence: TGTGCCAGCAGCCCCGACCACGTTGGTAGAGAGCAGTACTTC.